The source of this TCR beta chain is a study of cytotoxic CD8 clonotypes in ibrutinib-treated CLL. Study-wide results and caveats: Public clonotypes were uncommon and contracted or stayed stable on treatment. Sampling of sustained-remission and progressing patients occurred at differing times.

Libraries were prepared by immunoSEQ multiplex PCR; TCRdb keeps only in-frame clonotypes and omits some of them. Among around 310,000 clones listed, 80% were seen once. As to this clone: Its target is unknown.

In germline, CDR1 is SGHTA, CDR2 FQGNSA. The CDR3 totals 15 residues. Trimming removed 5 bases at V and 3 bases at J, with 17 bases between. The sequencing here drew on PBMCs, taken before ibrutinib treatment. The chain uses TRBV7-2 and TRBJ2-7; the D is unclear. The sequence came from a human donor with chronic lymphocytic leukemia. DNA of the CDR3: TGTGCCAGCAGCCCGGCCCTGGGCCCGGTCTACGAGCAGTACTTC. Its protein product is CASSPALGPVYEQYF.